Listed here is a single T cell receptor (beta chain). Its antigen is not identified. This entry comes from a study of cytomegalovirus exposure and HLA in healthy donors. Broader study findings: It was likely that a cluster of highly shared sequence variants was a sequencing artifact.

Primers included in the PCR were 60 Vbeta and 13 Jbeta primers. TCRdb's copy holds only in-frame clones and misses some; the assay was immunoSEQ multiplex PCR. The data hold approximately 100,000 clones, with 55% to 75% observed a single time. This CDR3 has 16 residues. V lost 2 bases, J lost 4 bases, and 15 bases lay in between. The germline V gene has CDR1 SGHRS and CDR2 YFSETQ. The chain combines TRBV5-1 with TRBJ1-4; weak D call: TRBD1 (5 bases). Material for sequencing was PBMCs. This receptor was obtained from a man aged 30-40 years in good health and CMV-seropositive. CDR3 DNA: TGCGCCAGCAGCTTTGGCGGGAGACAGCGTAATGAAAAACTGTTTTTT. Its translation: CASSFGGRQRNEKLFF.